The rows below give T cell receptor beta chains drawn from one sample of a study of T cell changes during pregnancy in multiple sclerosis. The method was immunoSEQ multiplex PCR; TCRdb's version includes in-frame clones alone and lacks a portion of them. Of tens of thousands of clones in the sample, under 95% were seen once. Material: CD4+ T cells from peripheral blood mononuclear cells, obtained after pregnancy. Every receptor here comes from a female donor with multiple sclerosis, enrolled in a pregnancy study. CDR3s include the opening cysteine and the closing phenylalanine or tryptophan. A D gene is named only where the DNA matches it firmly.

cdr3_aa: CASSLGTSGRVTYEQYF
d_call: TRBD2
v_call: TRBV2

cdr3_aa: CASSRQGFEGKPQHF
d_call: NA
v_call: TRBV27

cdr3_aa: CASSVRVDNNSPLHF
d_call: NA
v_call: TRBV25-1

cdr3_aa: CASSKGQGFETQYF
d_call: TRBD1
v_call: TRBV5-1

cdr3_aa: CASTTGGGTNTGELFF
d_call: NA
v_call: TRBV19

cdr3_aa: CASSTGRAGEQFF
d_call: TRBD2
v_call: TRBV19

cdr3_aa: CASSLEARWGTDTQYF
d_call: NA
v_call: TRBV5-1

cdr3_aa: CSVAGTSRTSTDTQYF
d_call: TRBD2
v_call: TRBV29-1

cdr3_aa: CASSLGEGGAPLEGNTIYF
d_call: TRBD1
v_call: TRBV9

cdr3_aa: CASRTGRGANVLTF
d_call: TRBD1
v_call: TRBV11-2

cdr3_aa: CASSLEGRGNTEAFF
d_call: NA
v_call: TRBV2

cdr3_aa: CASSTGTERNTIYF
d_call: TRBD1
v_call: TRBV5-1

cdr3_aa: CASSQGGGGSLYEQYF
d_call: NA
v_call: TRBV4-3

cdr3_aa: CSVDVTGSGELFF
d_call: NA
v_call: TRBV29-1

cdr3_aa: CASSLVPLTSGLNTGELFF
d_call: TRBD2
v_call: TRBV7-9

cdr3_aa: CASSLGSLQDTQYF
d_call: NA
v_call: TRBV7-2

cdr3_aa: CASSPRGAGYEQYF
d_call: NA
v_call: TRBV9

cdr3_aa: CASSDSNYGYTF
d_call: NA
v_call: TRBV6-4

cdr3_aa: CASSPSGANTGELFF
d_call: TRBD2
v_call: TRBV7-3

cdr3_aa: CASSLERDEQYF
d_call: NA
v_call: TRBV7-6

cdr3_aa: CASSATGAFGYEQYF
d_call: TRBD1
v_call: TRBV7-2

cdr3_aa: CTSSHRIFGQVDWGYTF
d_call: NA
v_call: TRBV1

cdr3_aa: CASSESNSKAFF
d_call: NA
v_call: TRBV28

cdr3_aa: CASSVGLGLYNEQFF
d_call: NA
v_call: TRBV2

cdr3_aa: CASSYSFTGPGELFF
d_call: NA
v_call: TRBV6-5

cdr3_aa: CASSVSLAGGYNEQFF
d_call: TRBD2
v_call: TRBV9

cdr3_aa: CASSLLISGANVLTF
d_call: NA
v_call: TRBV27

cdr3_aa: CASSPTVGEKLFF
d_call: NA
v_call: TRBV7-7

cdr3_aa: CASGQLYNEQFF
d_call: NA
v_call: TRBV6-1

cdr3_aa: CASSLPGLAERNEQFF
d_call: TRBD2
v_call: TRBV7-9

cdr3_aa: CAIRPVTGKDNEQFF
d_call: TRBD1
v_call: TRBV10-3

cdr3_aa: CASSLAAGVTVLTF
d_call: NA
v_call: TRBV7-2

cdr3_aa: CASSLGGAGYEQYF
d_call: NA
v_call: TRBV7-3

cdr3_aa: CASSQGGGQGKLVGRWFF
d_call: TRBD1
v_call: TRBV4-1

cdr3_aa: CASSLRAGDGNTIYF
d_call: NA
v_call: TRBV5-1

cdr3_aa: CASSPSRGNTIYF
d_call: NA
v_call: TRBV7-3

cdr3_aa: CAWSSAGGSSGNTIYF
d_call: TRBD1
v_call: TRBV30

cdr3_aa: CASKRDRGRETQYF
d_call: TRBD1
v_call: TRBV19

cdr3_aa: CASSPRPVVPGISYEQYF
d_call: NA
v_call: TRBV18

cdr3_aa: CSVVPGQVMNTEAFF
d_call: TRBD1
v_call: TRBV29-1

cdr3_aa: CASSMDRRNHQPQHF
d_call: TRBD1
v_call: TRBV19

cdr3_aa: CASSPELTSASTDTQYF
d_call: TRBD2
v_call: TRBV5-1

cdr3_aa: CASSPFDRGPDTGELFF
d_call: TRBD1
v_call: TRBV18

cdr3_aa: CASSEAGKGRKAFF
d_call: NA
v_call: TRBV9

cdr3_aa: CASSEGRDSRSFSNQPQHF
d_call: TRBD1
v_call: TRBV6-1